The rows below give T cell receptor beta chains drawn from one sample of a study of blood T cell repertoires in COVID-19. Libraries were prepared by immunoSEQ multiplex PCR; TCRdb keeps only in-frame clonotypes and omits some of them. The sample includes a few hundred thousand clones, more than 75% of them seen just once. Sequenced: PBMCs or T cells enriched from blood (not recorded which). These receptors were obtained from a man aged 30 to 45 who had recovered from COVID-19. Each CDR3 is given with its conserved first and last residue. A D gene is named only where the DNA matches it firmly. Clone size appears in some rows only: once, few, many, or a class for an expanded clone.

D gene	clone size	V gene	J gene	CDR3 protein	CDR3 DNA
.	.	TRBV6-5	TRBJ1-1	CASSYLRQALYTEAFF	TGTGCCAGCAGTTACCTCCGACAGGCTCTTTACACTGAAGCTTTCTTT
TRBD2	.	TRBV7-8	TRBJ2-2	CASSFRTSGNTGELFF	TGTGCCAGCAGCTTCAGGACTAGCGGGAACACCGGGGAGCTGTTTTTT
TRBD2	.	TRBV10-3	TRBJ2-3	CAISEFSSGVTQYF	TGTGCCATCAGTGAGTTTTCTAGCGGGGTTACGCAGTATTTT
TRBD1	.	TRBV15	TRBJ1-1	CAARTGWISEAFF	TGTGCCGCCCGGACAGGGTGGATTAGTGAAGCTTTCTTT
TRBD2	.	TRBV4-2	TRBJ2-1	CASSRETSGYYNEQFF	TGTGCCAGCAGCCGAGAGACTAGCGGGTACTACAATGAGCAGTTCTTC
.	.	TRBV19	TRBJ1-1	CASSMSRDKEAFF	TGTGCCAGTAGTATGTCCAGAGACAAGGAAGCTTTCTTT
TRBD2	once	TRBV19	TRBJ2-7	CASSIGLAGTYEQYF	TGTGCCAGTAGTATAGGCCTAGCGGGGACCTACGAGCAGTACTTC
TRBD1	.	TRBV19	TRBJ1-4	CASSIGQGPNEKLFF	TGTGCCAGTAGTATAGGACAGGGCCCTAATGAAAAACTGTTTTTT
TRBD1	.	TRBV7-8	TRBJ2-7	CASSLQGAIGEQYF	TGTGCCAGCAGCTTACAGGGGGCAATCGGCGAGCAGTACTTC
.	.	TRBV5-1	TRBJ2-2	CASSLATNTGELFF	TGCGCCAGCAGCTTGGCCACTAACACCGGGGAGCTGTTTTTT
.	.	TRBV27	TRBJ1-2	CASASTGYGYTF	TGTGCCAGCGCTTCCACGGGGTATGGCTACACCTTC
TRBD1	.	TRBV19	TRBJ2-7	CASSETGGREQYF	TGTGCCAGTAGCGAGACAGGGGGCCGTGAGCAGTACTTC
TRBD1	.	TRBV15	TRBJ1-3	CATSRAHAGTGGGNTIYF	TGTGCCACCAGCAGGGCCCACGCGGGGACAGGGGGTGGAAACACCATATATTTT
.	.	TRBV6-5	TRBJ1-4	CASRGAAGKLFF	TGTGCCAGCAGGGGGGCCGCAGGGAAACTGTTTTTT
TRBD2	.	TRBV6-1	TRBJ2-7	CASSETSGGPTYEQYF	TGTGCCAGCAGTGAAACTAGCGGGGGGCCAACCTACGAGCAGTACTTC
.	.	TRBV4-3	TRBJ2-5	CASSQDRGPGETQYF	TGCGCCAGCAGCCAAGACAGGGGTCCGGGAGAGACCCAGTACTTC
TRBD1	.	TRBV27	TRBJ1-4	CASSYQGGVGEKLFF	TGTGCCAGCAGTTACCAAGGGGGCGTGGGGGAAAAACTGTTTTTT
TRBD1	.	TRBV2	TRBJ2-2	CASSSTGAGELFF	TGTGCCAGCAGCTCTACAGGGGCCGGGGAGCTGTTTTTT
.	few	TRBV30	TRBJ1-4	CAWQQGNNEKLFF	TGTGCCTGGCAGCAGGGAAATAATGAAAAACTGTTTTTT
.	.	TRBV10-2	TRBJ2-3	CASSEGGAGTDTQYF	TGCGCCAGCAGTGAAGGGGGAGCAGGCACAGATACGCAGTATTTT
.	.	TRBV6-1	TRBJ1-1	CASSEVTGNTEAFF	TGTGCCAGCAGTGAAGTAACGGGGAACACTGAAGCTTTCTTT
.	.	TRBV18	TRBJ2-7	CASSRLIGTIVDEQYF	TGTGCCAGCTCACGGCTAATTGGGACAATTGTGGACGAGCAGTACTTC
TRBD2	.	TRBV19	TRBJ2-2	CASRAGDRESGELFF	TGTGCCAGTAGGGCGGGGGATCGGGAGTCCGGGGAGCTGTTTTTT
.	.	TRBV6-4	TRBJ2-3	CASSVGLQSTDTQYF	TGTGCCAGCAGTGTGGGGCTACAAAGCACAGATACGCAGTATTTT